The 30 T cell receptor beta chains listed next were all sequenced from one sample in a study of neurological immune-mediated disorders (dated 2019 in TCRdb). The library relied on 5' RACE. Sequencing used an Illumina HiSeq 2500. TCRdb handled the public reads itself, with Q25 trimming in fastp and clone calling in MiXCR, and kept productive beta chains. Rows merge per CDR3 protein into single entries with the most common DNA and genes. Present in this sample are about 43,000 distinct CDR3 sequences, 9.5% to 15% of which were seen just once. Roughly 1.2% of the sample lies in the top ten. Sequenced sample: PBMCs. The receptors were gathered from a female donor in good health.

This clonotype showed up many times. The V gene is TRBV12-3 or TRBV12-4, the J gene TRBJ1-1, with unresolved D. The V gene lost 3 bases and the J gene lost 1 base, with 9 bases spanning the gap. The CDR3 extends over 14 amino acids. In nucleotides, the CDR3 is TGTGCCAGCAGTTTCGTCGGCGGGAACACTGAAGCTTTCTTT. Protein sequence: CASSFVGGNTEAFF.

This clonotype was seen repeatedly, ten times or more. This sequence joins TRBV6-6 and TRBJ2-4; D is perhaps TRBD2 (7 bases). CDR3 length: 14 amino acids. In germline, CDR1 is MNHNY, CDR2 SVGAGI (reference sequence). V was clipped by 6 bases and J by 6 bases, with 15 bases between them. The CDR3 DNA follows: TGTGCCAGCAGGGGCGGGGGCCCCGGAAACATTCAGTACTTC. Translation: CASRGGGPGNIQYF.

This clonotype came up many times. This chain joins TRBV12-3 or TRBV12-4 and TRBJ2-3; D gene unclear. The length of the CDR3 is 11 residues. V lost 4 bases and J 2 bases, leaving 1 base between the germline ends. In DNA form, the CDR3 reads TGTGCCAGCAGTTACACAGATACGCAGTATTTT. It specifies CASSYTDTQYF.

This clonotype was counted at least ten times. V and J are TRBV12-3 or TRBV12-4 and TRBJ2-1; 15 bases agree with TRBD2. The CDR3 consists of 15 residues. V lost 5 bases, J lost 8 bases, and 4 bases stayed unmatched. The CDR3 sequence: CASSPGLAGGHEQFF. The CDR3 nucleotides are TGTGCCAGCAGTCCGGGACTAGCGGGAGGACATGAGCAGTTCTTC.

This clonotype was counted at least ten times. The chain is built from TRBV12-3 or TRBV12-4 and TRBJ1-5, with 7 positions matching TRBD1. Trimming removed 6 bases from V and 4 bases from J; junction bases left unmatched: 6. CDR3 size: 14 residues. This CDR3 reads CASRLDRVNQPQHF. In DNA, the CDR3 is TGTGCCAGCAGACTCGACAGGGTGAATCAGCCCCAGCATTTT.

Many counts were recorded for this clonotype. The V and J genes are TRBV27 and TRBJ1-2; D remains ambiguous. The CDR3 totals 14 residues. V lost 6 bases and J lost 8, with 19 bases in between. The germline gives CDR1 MNHEY, CDR2 SMNVEV (reference sequence). CDR3 region: CASSFDATPQGYTF. CDR3 in DNA: TGTGCCAGCAGCTTCGACGCAACCCCCCAAGGCTACACCTTC.

In its sample, this clonotype was seen many times. The rearrangement uses TRBV25-1 and TRBJ1-3; the D gene is possibly TRBD1 (5 bases). Trimming removed 2 bases at V and 0 bases at J, with 5 bases between. The germline CDR1 and CDR2 sequences are MGHDK and SYGVNS. The CDR3 has 14 residues. CDR3 protein: CASSEDSSGNTIYF. The CDR3 DNA reads TGTGCCAGCAGTGAAGACAGCTCTGGAAACACCATATATTTT. The full variable domain, in which reference TRBV25-1 and TRBJ1-3 provide the parts outside the CDR3, is EADIYQTPRYLVIGTGKKITLECSQTMGHDKMYWYQQDPGMELHLIHYSYGVNSTEKGDLSSESTVSRIRTEHFPLTLESARPSHTSQYLCASSEDSSGNTIYFGEGSWLTVV.

This clonotype was recorded at least ten times. The chain couples TRBV6-6 to TRBJ2-7, with 7 bases fitting TRBD1. The CDR3 sequence is 14 residues long. V lost 6 bases to trimming and J lost 5 bases; unmatched junction nucleotides: 10. CDR1 is MNHNY and CDR2 is SVGAGI in the germline V gene (reference sequence). CDR3 in DNA: TGTGCCAGCAGAGCACCGGGACAGTCCCACGAGCAGTACTTC. Protein: CASRAPGQSHEQYF.

This clonotype was picked up many times. The chain couples TRBV6-5 to TRBJ2-2, with TRBD2 identical over 9 bases. Germline CDR1 is MNHEY and CDR2 is SVGAGI. Losses at the gene ends were 6 bases for V and 6 bases for J; bases not matched to a gene: 17. The CDR3 extends over 18 amino acids. This CDR3 is CASSPGGGAGTLAGELFF. CDR3 nucleotides: TGTGCCAGCAGCCCCGGCGGGGGGGCGGGGACCCTCGCCGGGGAGCTGTTTTTT.

Comments on this clonotype: One junction end does not reproduce the germline sequence, and a read error may be involved. The V call is TRBV5-1, the J call TRBJ2-7; D is unresolved. Germline CDR1 and CDR2: SGHRS and YFSETQ. This CDR3 contains 14 residues. CDR3 nucleotides: TGTGCCAGCAGCTTAGGGAAGGTTGCCTACGAGCAGTACTTC. Translated, it gives CASSLGKVAYEQYF.

This clonotype was detected ten times or more. This chain connects TRBV29-1 to TRBJ1-2; 8 bases agree with TRBD1. J was trimmed by 7 bases and V by 5 bases; bases with no gene match: 3. Germline assignment: CDR1 SQVTM and CDR2 ANQGSEA. CDR3 length: 11 residues. CDR3 sequence (DNA): TGCAGCGTTTGGACAGGGAGTGGCTACACCTTC. It yields the protein CSVWTGSGYTF.

This clonotype occurred many times. The chain carries TRBV12-3 or TRBV12-4 and TRBJ1-1, with no clear D. The CDR3 has 14 amino acids. Between the trimmed V and J ends, which lost 6 bases and 2 bases, there was a span of 13 bases. The CDR3 spells CASSLGPQNTEAFF. The CDR3, as DNA: TGTGCCAGCAGCCTAGGGCCCCAAAACACTGAAGCTTTCTTT.

This clonotype was observed a handful of times. The chain uses TRBV20-1 and TRBJ1-1; D is unresolved. The CDR3 contains 11 residues. Trimming cost V 2 bases and J 0 bases, with 1 base left between them. Germline CDR1 reads DFQATT; CDR2 reads SNEGSKA (reference sequence). CDR3: CSARLNTEAFF. The CDR3 nucleotides read TGCAGTGCTAGACTGAACACTGAAGCTTTCTTT.

This clonotype was seen at least ten times. V gene TRBV7-9 combines with J gene TRBJ1-4, with D perhaps TRBD1 (6 bases). Trimming stripped 1 base from V and 1 base from J, with 16 bases between. The CDR3 is 18 residues long. The germline gives CDR1 SEHNR, CDR2 FQNEAQ (reference sequence). CDR3 DNA sequence: TGTGCCAGCAGCTTAGACAGGGCGTGGACATTAACTAATGAAAAACTGTTTTTT. It codes for CASSLDRAWTLTNEKLFF.

This chain connects TRBV2 to TRBJ2-7; 11 nucleotides agree with TRBD2. V lost 4 bases to trimming and J lost 0 bases; unmatched junction nucleotides: 11. CDR1 and CDR2 (germline): SNHLY, FYNNEI. The CDR3 sequence is 18 residues long. The CDR3 region has the DNA TGTGCCAGCAGTGCCGGGACTAGCGGTGTTTCTTCCTCCTACGAGCAGTACTTC. Protein sequence: CASSAGTSGVSSSYEQYF.

This clonotype was seen many times. The rearrangement links TRBV12-5 to TRBJ1-1, with a tentative D call TRBD1 (5 bases). The CDR3 extends over 16 amino acids. V was trimmed by 6 bases and J by 4 bases, leaving 21 bases between them. The germline gives CDR1 LGHNT, CDR2 FRNRAP. Here the CDR3 DNA reads TGTGCTAGTGGCCCACCCAGGACCCATGGGGGCACTGAAGCTTTCTTT. Translating gives CASGPPRTHGGTEAFF.

This clonotype occurred many times. The rearrangement joins TRBV20-1 to TRBJ2-5, with TRBD2 matching over 15 bases. The junction had 7 bases not matched to a gene; V was cut back by 6 bases and J by 2 bases. The germline V gene encodes CDR1 DFQATT and CDR2 SNEGSKA (reference sequence). The CDR3 length is 16 residues. The chain's CDR3 is CSADGLAGGTQETQYF. For the CDR3, the DNA is TGCAGTGCAGATGGACTAGCGGGGGGGACACAAGAGACCCAGTACTTC.

This clonotype is classed as medium-sized (0.01 to 0.1%). The CDR3 is CSARGRGNSYEQYF. In nucleotides, the CDR3 is TGCAGTGCTAGAGGGCGGGGCAACTCCTACGAGCAGTACTTC. The rearrangement joins TRBV20-1 to TRBJ2-7; D may be TRBD2 (6 bases). Per germline, CDR1 DFQATT and CDR2 SNEGSKA (reference sequence). This CDR3 region has 14 residues. The V end lost 1 base, the J end lost 0 bases, and 10 bases lay between the germline ends.

This clonotype was recorded at least ten times. V gene TRBV2 combines with J gene TRBJ1-1; 7 bases are shared with TRBD1. V trimming: 3 bases; J trimming: 0 bases; junction bases outside the gene matches: 1. Germline CDR1 is SNHLY and CDR2 is FYNNEI. The CDR3 has 14 residues. CDR3 DNA sequence: TGTGCCAGCAGTGAGCAGGGGGTGAACACTGAAGCTTTCTTT. Amino acid sequence: CASSEQGVNTEAFF.

This clonotype came up many times. This chain connects TRBV4-2 to TRBJ1-1; D remains unclear. V was shortened by 0 bases and J by 4 bases, with 12 bases between the two germline ends. CDR3 length: 15 residues. CDR1 and CDR2 (germline): LGHNA, YNFKEQ. For the CDR3, the DNA is TGTGCCAGCAGCCAAGAAAATGGGGTTGGCACTGAAGCTTTCTTT. The encoded protein is CASSQENGVGTEAFF.

Many counts were recorded for this clonotype. This sequence joins TRBV20-1 and TRBJ1-1, with D hard to call. Trimming shortened V by 3 bases and J by 4 bases, and 9 bases separated the two germline ends. The CDR3 runs to 12 residues. Germline loops: CDR1 DFQATT, CDR2 SNEGSKA (reference sequence). CDR3 DNA: TGCAGTGCTAGGCAGGTTGGCACTGAAGCTTTCTTT. Translating it yields CSARQVGTEAFF.

This clonotype occurred many times. The chain recombines TRBV14 with TRBJ2-3; TRBD2 matches 8 bases. Germline CDR1 and CDR2: SGHDN and FVKESK. V shed 4 bases, J shed 2 bases, and the junction held 5 bases outside the gene matches. This CDR3 spans 15 amino acids. In DNA, the CDR3 is TGTGCCAGCAGCCTAGGGACTAGACTCACAGATACGCAGTATTTT. Its protein product is CASSLGTRLTDTQYF.

The table lists this clonotype with many counts. V is TRBV20-1 and J is TRBJ1-1, with TRBD1 as a possible D gene (5 bases). In germline, CDR1 is DFQATT, CDR2 SNEGSKA (reference sequence). The V and J ends lost 6 bases and 4 bases respectively, with 12 bases between them. This CDR3 contains 12 residues. CDR3 protein: CSATPGFTEAFF. For the CDR3, the DNA is TGCAGTGCCACTCCAGGGTTCACTGAAGCTTTCTTT.

This clonotype was seen many times. The rearrangement links TRBV6-5 to TRBJ2-1, with 12 bases lining up with TRBD2. CDR1 is MNHEY and CDR2 is SVGAGI in the germline V gene. This CDR3 has 15 amino acids. The ends lost 4 bases at V and 6 bases at J; junction bases unmatched: 4. DNA for the CDR3: TGTGCCAGCAGTTTGTCTAGCGGGAGGGCCAATGAGCAGTTCTTC. Its translation is CASSLSSGRANEQFF.

This clonotype was seen many times. V is TRBV20-1 and J is TRBJ1-5, with a weak D call TRBD1 (6 bases). The germline gives CDR1 DFQATT, CDR2 SNEGSKA (reference sequence). V lost 3 bases and J 4 bases, leaving 16 bases between the germline ends. CDR3 size: 15 residues. CDR3 in amino acids: CSARTSRGPNQPQHF. The DNA of the CDR3 is TGCAGTGCTAGGACCTCCCGGGGGCCGAATCAGCCCCAGCATTTT.

This clonotype was picked up many times. CDR3 protein: CAISEVNTEAFF. The DNA for the CDR3 is TGTGCCATCAGTGAGGTGAACACTGAAGCTTTCTTT. The rearrangement links TRBV10-3 to TRBJ1-1; no firm D call. There are 12 residues in the CDR3. Germline CDR1 reads ENHRY; CDR2 reads SYGVKD. V was cut by 2 bases and J by 0 bases, with 1 base left in between.

This clonotype was seen ten or more times. This chain joins TRBV3-1 and TRBJ2-1; 7 bases map to TRBD2. Losses at the gene ends were 2 bases for V and 2 bases for J; bases not matched to a gene: 6. This CDR3 region has 16 residues. Germline V gene data show CDR1 as LGHDT and CDR2 as YNNKEL (reference sequence). The CDR3 spells CASSQRGGGPYNEQFF. The DNA for the CDR3 is TGTGCCAGCAGCCAAAGGGGCGGGGGTCCCTACAATGAGCAGTTCTTC.

This clonotype was found many times. The chain links TRBV7-2 to TRBJ2-3; D is ambiguous. The germline V and J ends were trimmed by 1 base and 11 bases, with 13 bases remaining between them. This CDR3 has 13 residues. CDR1 is SGHTA, CDR2 FQGNSA, per germline. For the CDR3, the DNA is TGTGCCAGCAGCTTAGTTTCTCGGGTGGGGCAGTATTTT. Amino acids: CASSLVSRVGQYF.

Many counts were recorded for this clonotype. V gene TRBV20-1 combines with J gene TRBJ2-2; D is ambiguous. The CDR3 has 14 residues. The V and J ends lost 1 base and 4 bases respectively, with 10 bases between them. Per the germline V gene, CDR1 is DFQATT and CDR2 is SNEGSKA (reference sequence). The CDR3 loop reads CSARGDWGTGELFF. DNA of the CDR3: TGCAGTGCTAGAGGAGACTGGGGCACCGGGGAGCTGTTTTTT.

In this sample, this clonotype turned up many times. V and J are TRBV12-3 or TRBV12-4 and TRBJ2-1; 12 nucleotides agree with TRBD2. This CDR3 region has 15 residues. Trimming at V came to 5 bases and at J to 4 bases, leaving 3 bases not matched to a gene. Here the CDR3 DNA reads TGTGCCAGCAGTCCCACTAGCGGGGGGTACAATGAGCAGTTCTTC. Translation: CASSPTSGGYNEQFF.